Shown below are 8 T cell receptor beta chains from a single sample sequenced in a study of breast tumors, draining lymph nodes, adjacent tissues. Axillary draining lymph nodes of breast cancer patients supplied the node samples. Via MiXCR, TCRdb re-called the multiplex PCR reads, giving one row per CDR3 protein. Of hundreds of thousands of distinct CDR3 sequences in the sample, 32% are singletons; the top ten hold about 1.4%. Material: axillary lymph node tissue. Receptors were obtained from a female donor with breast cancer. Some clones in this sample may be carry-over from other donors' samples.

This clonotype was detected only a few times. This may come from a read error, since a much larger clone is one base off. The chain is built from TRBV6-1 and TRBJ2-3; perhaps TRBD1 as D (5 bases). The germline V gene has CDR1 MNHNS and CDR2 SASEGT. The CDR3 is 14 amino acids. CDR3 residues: CAGRPRKGRDTQYF. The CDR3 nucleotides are TGTGCCGGCAGACCCAGGAAGGGGCGAGATACGCAGTATTTT.

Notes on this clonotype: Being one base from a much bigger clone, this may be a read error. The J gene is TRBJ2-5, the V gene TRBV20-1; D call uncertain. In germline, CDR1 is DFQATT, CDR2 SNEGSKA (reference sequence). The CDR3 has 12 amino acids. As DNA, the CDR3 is TGCAGTGCTAGACGCCCCCAAGAGACCCCGTACTTC. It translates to CSARRPQETPYF.

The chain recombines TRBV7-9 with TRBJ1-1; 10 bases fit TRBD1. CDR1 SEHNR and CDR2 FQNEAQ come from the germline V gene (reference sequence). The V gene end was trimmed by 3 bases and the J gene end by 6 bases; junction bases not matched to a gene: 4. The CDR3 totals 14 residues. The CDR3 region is CASSFGTGVSEAFF. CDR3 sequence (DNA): TGTGCCAGCAGCTTTGGGACAGGGGTTTCTGAAGCTTTCTTT.

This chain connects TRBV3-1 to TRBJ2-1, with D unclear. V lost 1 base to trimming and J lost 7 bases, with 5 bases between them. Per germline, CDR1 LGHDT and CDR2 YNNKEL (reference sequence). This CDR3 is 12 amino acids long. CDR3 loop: CASSQVKNEQFF. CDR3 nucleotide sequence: TGTGCCAGCAGCCAAGTCAAGAATGAGCAGTTCTTC.

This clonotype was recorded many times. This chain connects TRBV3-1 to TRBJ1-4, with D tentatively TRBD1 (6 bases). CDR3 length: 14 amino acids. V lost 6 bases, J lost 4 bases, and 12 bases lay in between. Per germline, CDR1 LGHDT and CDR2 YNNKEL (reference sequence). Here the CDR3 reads CASSRTAFNEKLFF. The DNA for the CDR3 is TGTGCCAGCAGTCGGACAGCCTTTAATGAAAAACTGTTTTTT.

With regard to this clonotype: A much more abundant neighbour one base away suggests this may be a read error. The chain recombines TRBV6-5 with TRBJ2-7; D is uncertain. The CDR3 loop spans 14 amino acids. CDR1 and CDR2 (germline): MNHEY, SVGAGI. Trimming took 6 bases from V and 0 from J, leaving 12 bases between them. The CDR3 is CASRRLGSSYEQYF. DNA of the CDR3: TGTGCCAGCAGGCGACTGGGAAGCTCCTACGAGCAGTACTTC.

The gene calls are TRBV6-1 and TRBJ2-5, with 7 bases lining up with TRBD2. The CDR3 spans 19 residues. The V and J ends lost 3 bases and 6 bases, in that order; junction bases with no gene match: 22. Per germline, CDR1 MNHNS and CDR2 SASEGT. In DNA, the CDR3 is TGTGCCAGCAGTGAGAAGATTAGCGGGCTATGGGGCTGGGGAAAGACCCAGTACTTC. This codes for CASSEKISGLWGWGKTQYF.

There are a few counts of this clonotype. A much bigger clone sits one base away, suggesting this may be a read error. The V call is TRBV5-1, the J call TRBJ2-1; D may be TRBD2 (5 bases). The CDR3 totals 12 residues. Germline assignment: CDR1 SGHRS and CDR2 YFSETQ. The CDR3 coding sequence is TGCGCCAGCAGCTCCGGGAACGGGGAGCACTTCTTC. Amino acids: CASSSGNGEHFF.